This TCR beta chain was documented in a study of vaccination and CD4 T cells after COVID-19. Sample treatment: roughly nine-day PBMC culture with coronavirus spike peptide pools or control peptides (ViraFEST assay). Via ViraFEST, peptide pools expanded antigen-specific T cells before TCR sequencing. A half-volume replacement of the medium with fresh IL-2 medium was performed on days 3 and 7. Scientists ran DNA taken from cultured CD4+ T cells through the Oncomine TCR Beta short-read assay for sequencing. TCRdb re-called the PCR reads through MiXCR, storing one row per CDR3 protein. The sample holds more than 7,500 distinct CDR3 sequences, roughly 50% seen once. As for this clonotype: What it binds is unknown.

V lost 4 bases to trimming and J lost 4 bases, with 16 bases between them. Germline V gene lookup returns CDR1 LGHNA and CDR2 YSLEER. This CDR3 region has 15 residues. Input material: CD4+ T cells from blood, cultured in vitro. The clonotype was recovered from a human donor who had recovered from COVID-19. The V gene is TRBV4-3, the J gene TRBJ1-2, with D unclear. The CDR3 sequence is CASSPGAGRRYGYTF. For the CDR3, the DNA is TGCGCCAGCAGCCCCGGCGCGGGCCGGCGCTATGGCTACACCTTC.